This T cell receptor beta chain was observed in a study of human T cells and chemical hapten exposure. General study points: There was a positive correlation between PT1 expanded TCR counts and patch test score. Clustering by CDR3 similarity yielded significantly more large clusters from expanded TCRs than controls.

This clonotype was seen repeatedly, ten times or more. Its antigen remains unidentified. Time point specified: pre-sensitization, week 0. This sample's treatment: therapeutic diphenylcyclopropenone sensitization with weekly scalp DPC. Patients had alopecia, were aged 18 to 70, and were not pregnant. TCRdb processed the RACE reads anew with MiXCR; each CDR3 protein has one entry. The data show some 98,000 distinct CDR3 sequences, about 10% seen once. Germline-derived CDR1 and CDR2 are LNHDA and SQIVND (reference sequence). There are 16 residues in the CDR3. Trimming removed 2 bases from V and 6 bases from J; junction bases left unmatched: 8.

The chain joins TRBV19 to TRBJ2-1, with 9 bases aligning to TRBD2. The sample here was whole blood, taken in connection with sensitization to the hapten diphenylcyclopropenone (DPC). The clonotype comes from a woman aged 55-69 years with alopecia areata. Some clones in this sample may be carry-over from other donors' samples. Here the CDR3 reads CASSIKGLAGSNEQFF. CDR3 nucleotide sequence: TGTGCCAGTAGTATAAAGGGTCTAGCGGGAAGCAATGAGCAGTTCTTC.